The following is a T cell receptor (beta chain) sequence with its context. Its target is not known. TCRdb re-derived calls from the 5' RACE reads in MiXCR, one entry per CDR3 protein. The sample contains about half a million distinct CDR3 sequences, over 15% of which appear only once. V gave up 5 bases and J gave up 3 bases, with 16 bases separating them. The CDR3 contains 15 residues. The entry originates in a study of T-cell memory formation after mild COVID-19. Overall study context: In these data, TCR clusters were largely donor specific. General observations from the study: The finding that pre-infection memory included some responding clones suggested that cross-reactive memory joined.

This clonotype originated in an adult woman who had mild COVID-19 (a few samples of this study predate the infection). Cell type and time point are not known. The chain employs TRBV12-3 or TRBV12-4 and TRBJ1-1; tentatively, D is TRBD1 (5 bases). Input material: PBMCs or a T cell subset sorted from them (not recorded which). The DNA for the CDR3 is TGTGCCAGCAGTCCCCCCGGGACTCAGGACACTGAAGCTTTCTTT. Protein: CASSPPGTQDTEAFF.